The following is a TCR beta chain sequence with its context. The target of this receptor is not known. Base qualities are missing; no much larger clone stands one base away. The CDR3 has 20 amino acids, counting the end cysteine and phenylalanine. Only the CDR3 region is kept as DNA, spanning 60 bases read in frame from base 1. Sequences KGHSH (CDR1) and LQKENI (CDR2) are obtained from the germline V gene. At the junction V is shortened by 2 bases and J by 0 bases; bases outside the gene matches: 18. This entry comes from a study of Ad26.COV2.S vaccination and SARS-CoV-2 variants (dated by TCRdb to the early 2020s). For the wider study: Vaccine-arm donors were drawn from COV1001, a multicentre, randomized, double-blind, placebo-controlled phase I-IIa trial of Ad26.COV2.S in healthy adults. Ad26.COV2.S was administered intramuscularly at 5 x 10^10 or 1 x 10^11 viral particles, either as a single shot or as two shots given 56 days apart. TCRbeta repertoire sequencing served as the tool for gauging how specific and how broad the SARS-CoV-2-reactive T cell receptors were following Ad26.COV2.S vaccination. A total of roughly 30 samples were included in the TCR-sequenced set, comprising roughly 20 Ad26.COV2.S vaccine recipients, 5 placebo recipients and 8 SARS-CoV-2 convalescent individuals. Trial participants were randomized into five groups of five, in which low-dose or high-dose Ad26.COV2.S was given once or twice, or placebo was given on both occasions. Investigators did not know the trial group allocation while performing experiments and assessing outcomes. The paper as a whole reports these results and caveats: Vaccine and placebo recipients had comparable non-spike TCR breadth, which fits with the vaccine containing only spike. Ad26.COV2.S recipients had higher spike-specific TCR breadth than placebo recipients (P = 0.0014). The study was not powered to compare responses between vaccine doses or regimens. Substantial breadth of spike-specific CD8+ and CD4+ T cell responses was reported after vaccination. The authors noted that total T cell responses may have been underestimated by the TCR breadth and depth analyses.

The treatment or condition label, read with the paper, signifies: 19 received Ad26.COV2.S at low or high dose, single or two shots; 5 received placebo; per-sample allocation not given. For vaccine and placebo recipients, repertoires were sequenced using samples collected on day 63 after the first injection. In Cohort 1b, about 27 adults aged 18-55 years were enrolled at a single site in Boston, USA, between 29 July and 7 August 2020. Ad26.COV2.S was a replication-incompetent adenovirus type 26 vector that expressed a prefusion-stabilized SARS-CoV-2 spike protein derived from the original Wuhan strain. TCRbeta CDR3 regions were sequenced with the immunoSEQ Assay. After extraction, genomic DNA underwent amplification by bias-controlled multiplex PCR, followed by high-throughput sequencing. The paper's data handling went like this. To quantify the absolute abundance of every unique TCRbeta CDR3 region, sequences were collapsed and filtered. T cell fraction was estimated by normalization of TCRbeta template counts to usable DNA, with usable DNA being measured through amplification of reference genes present in all nucleated cells. Repertoire TCRs were annotated as SARS-CoV-2-specific by exact matching of V gene, CDR3 amino acid sequence and J gene to a known reactive TCR set. The reference SARS-CoV-2 TCR set was derived from MIRA and filtered for enrichment in COVID-19-positive ImmuneCODE repertoires, a step that removed public or cross-reactive TCRs. Using the MIRA antigens, annotated TCRs were further analysed by specific ORF or by position within an ORF. Depth was the summed frequency of annotated unique rearrangements, while breadth was defined as annotated unique rearrangements over total unique productive rearrangements. Two-sided Wilcoxon rank-sum tests were applied when comparing TCR breadth between groups. This is the immuneACCESS table as TCRdb keeps it, with only in-frame sequences that have V and J called. A part of the clones is gone; compared with another copy, unresolved V genes explain less than half, and the rest is unexplained. Clone size and the V and J calls come from that table; the DNA yielded D and trimming. This sample comprises about 350,000 clones, around 89% of them detected only once. The top ten clonotypes cover roughly 4.8% of the sample.

The V and J genes are TRBV18 and TRBJ1-2; TRBD1 lines up with 7 middle nucleotides. This specimen was peripheral blood, taken in a trial of Ad26.COV2.S vaccine versus placebo. This TCR was recovered from a person between 18 and 65 years old who received the Ad26.COV2.S COVID-19 vaccine or a placebo. In nucleotides, the sequence is TGTGCCAGCTCACCAGCCACGTCCGCAGGGGGGCGCCAATCTAACTATGGCTACACCTTC. It is translated as CASSPATSAGGRQSNYGYTF.